This TCR beta chain was recorded in a study of T cell changes during pregnancy in multiple sclerosis. The CDR3 sequence is 14 residues long. The J segment lost 4 bases and the V segment lost 0 bases, leaving 3 bases of the junction unmatched. Germline CDR1 reads SGDLS; CDR2 reads YYNGEE. The repertoire was sequenced with immunoSEQ multiplex PCR; TCRdb's copy has only in-frame clones and lacks some. The sample holds 18,000 or so clones, roughly nine tenths seen once. This specimen consisted of CD8+ T cells from peripheral blood mononuclear cells, obtained in the second trimester of pregnancy. The chain recombines TRBV9 with TRBJ2-7; 8 nucleotides align to TRBD1. The sequence came from a female donor in good health, enrolled as a control in a pregnancy study. The CDR3 DNA reads TGTGCCAGCAGCGTAGGGGACAGGAGTTACGAGCAGTACTTC. It specifies CASSVGDRSYEQYF.